What follows are 20 T cell receptor beta chains derived from one specimen sequenced in a study of cytomegalovirus exposure and HLA in healthy donors. 13 Jbeta primers and 60 Vbeta primers were used for the PCR. The data were produced by immunoSEQ multiplex PCR, yet TCRdb's version contains in-frame clones alone and is incomplete. Found here are under 100,000 clones, roughly 70% of them singletons; the top ten hold approximately 16%. Sample: PBMCs. The origin of the receptors is a woman aged 50 to 60 in good health and CMV-seropositive.

V gene TRBV5-6 combines with J gene TRBJ1-6, with a weak D call TRBD1 (5 bases). There are 15 residues in the CDR3. The V end was cut by 0 bases, the J end by 7 bases, with 11 bases between. CDR1 is SGHDT, CDR2 YYEEEE, per germline. As DNA, the CDR3 is TGTGCCAGCAGCTTGGGGGGGGTGGGGAATTCACCCCTCCACTTT. It encodes CASSLGGVGNSPLHF.

The chain employs TRBV14 and TRBJ1-2, with a possible D match to TRBD1 (5 bases). Per germline, CDR1 SGHDN and CDR2 FVKESK. Trimming removed 0 bases from V and 8 bases from J, with 13 bases in between. The CDR3 totals 14 residues. The CDR3 DNA reads TGTGCCAGCAGCCAAGATCAGGGTCTGGGGGGCTACACCTTC. It is translated as CASSQDQGLGGYTF. Supplemented by reference TRBV14 and TRBJ1-2, the full variable domain reads EAGVTQFPSHSVIEKGQTVTLRCDPISGHDNLYWYRRVMGKEIKFLLHFVKESKQDESGMPNNRFLAERTGGTYSTLKVQPAELEDSGVYFCASSQDQGLGGYTFGSGTRLTVV.

The chain combines TRBV7-9 with TRBJ1-5; D unresolved. Trimming removed 3 bases from V and 4 bases from J, with 7 bases in between. CDR3 length equals 13 residues. Germline V gene sequence: CDR1 SEHNR, CDR2 FQNEAQ (reference sequence). CDR3 sequence (DNA): TGTGCCAGCAGCTTCGGGTGGAATCAGCCCCAGCATTTT. It codes for CASSFGWNQPQHF.

The chain employs TRBV18 and TRBJ2-1; D is unresolved. CDR1 and CDR2 from the germline V gene are KGHSH and LQKENI. This CDR3 has 13 amino acids. With 5 bases removed from V and 12 bases from J, the gap between germline ends came to 17 bases. The DNA of the CDR3 is TGTGCCAGCTCAGACGGTACCGCAACGGGGCAGTTCTTC. This encodes CASSDGTATGQFF.

The chain is built from TRBV18 and TRBJ2-2; 8 nucleotides line up with TRBD1. This CDR3 contains 15 residues. CDR1 is KGHSH, CDR2 LQKENI, per germline. The V segment lost 1 base and the J segment 7 bases; nucleotides outside the gene matches: 5. The CDR3 bases are TGTGCCAGCTCACCACGGACAGGGCGGGTCGGGGAGCTGTTTTTT. Amino acid sequence: CASSPRTGRVGELFF.

CDR3: CASSPSRGNYGYTF. CDR3 nucleotide sequence: TGTGCCAGCAGTCCCTCCAGGGGGAACTATGGCTACACCTTC. The chain uses TRBV27 and TRBJ1-2, with 7 bases fitting TRBD1. The length of the CDR3 is 14 residues. The V gene's germline CDR1 is MNHEY and CDR2 SMNVEV (reference sequence). With 5 bases clipped from V and 2 bases from J, the junction kept 5 bases outside the gene matches.

As concerns this clone: One end of the junction is discordant with germline, which a read error may explain. This chain uses TRBV10-3 with TRBJ2-7; the match to TRBD2 covers 8 bases. The CDR3 is 17 amino acids. Germline CDR1 ENHRY, CDR2 SYGVKD. CDR3 sequence (DNA): TGTACCATCAGTGAGTCGGGGGCGGGAGGCCCGGTCTACGAGCAGTACTTC. Translation gives CTISESGAGGPVYEQYF.

V and J are TRBV5-1 and TRBJ2-5, with TRBD2 matching over 7 bases. The end of the DNA is better explained by TRBJ2-7, so the J call may be wrong. CDR1 SGHRS and CDR2 YFSETQ come from the germline V gene. There are 16 residues in the CDR3. The CDR3 protein is CASSFNFLAEGYEQYF. The CDR3 nucleotides read TGCGCCAGCAGCTTCAATTTTCTAGCGGAGGGATACGAGCAGTACTTC.

The gene calls are TRBV4-1 and TRBJ2-7; D gene uncertain. The germline V gene encodes CDR1 MGHRA and CDR2 YSYEKL. The CDR3 spans 14 residues. Trimming removed 2 bases from V and 4 bases from J, with 12 bases in between. CDR3 sequence (DNA): TGCGCCAGCAGCCAACTCCCGCGGTTGTACGAGCAGTACTTC. As protein: CASSQLPRLYEQYF.

This chain links TRBV19 with TRBJ2-3, with TRBD2 as a possible D gene (5 bases). The germline CDR1 and CDR2 sequences are LNHDA and SQIVND (reference sequence). This CDR3 spans 15 amino acids. The V end was cut by 10 bases, the J end by 3 bases, with 20 bases between. CDR3 loop: CATRRLGASTDTQYF. In DNA, the CDR3 is TGTGCCACCCGGCGGCTGGGAGCAAGTACAGATACGCAGTATTTT.

The rearrangement links TRBV5-6 to TRBJ2-3, with TRBD2 identical over 8 bases. After removal of 0 bases from V and 1 base from J, the junction contained 10 bases not matched to a gene. The CDR3 runs to 18 residues. CDR1 is SGHDT and CDR2 is YYEEEE in the germline V gene. DNA of the CDR3: TGTGCCAGCAGCTTGGGACGGGAGGGCCGGGGGGGCACAGATACGCAGTATTTT. Translating gives CASSLGREGRGGTDTQYF.

This clone was observed a handful of times. V and J are TRBV7-9 and TRBJ2-2; unclear D gene. This CDR3 comprises 14 residues. Germline assignment: CDR1 SEHNR and CDR2 FQNEAQ (reference sequence). Trimming took off 1 base at V and 7 bases at J, with 10 bases between the two ends. The CDR3 nucleotides read TGTGCCAGCAGCTTAGTGAGTGGTATCGGGGAGCTGTTTTTT. It yields the protein CASSLVSGIGELFF.

The chain links TRBV27 to TRBJ2-7, with TRBD1 matching 9 bases. With V trimmed by 8 bases and J by 4 bases, 9 bases remained unmatched. The germline V gene encodes CDR1 MNHEY and CDR2 SMNVEV (reference sequence). The CDR3 length is 14 residues. CDR3 nucleotide sequence: TGTGCCAGCGGGTCGGTGGACAGGGGTTACGAGCAGTACTTC. Protein: CASGSVDRGYEQYF.

This sequence joins TRBV11-2 and TRBJ2-3, with D uncertain. CDR1 SGHAT and CDR2 FQNNGV come from the germline V gene. Trimming shortened V by 4 bases and J by 0 bases, and 5 bases separated the two germline ends. CDR3 length: 13 amino acids. The CDR3 DNA reads as TGTGCCAGCAGCTACTCGAGCACAGATACGCAGTATTTT. This encodes CASSYSSTDTQYF.

The rearrangement uses TRBV10-3 and TRBJ2-7, with D possibly TRBD2 on 6 matching bases. The CDR3 is 15 residues long. CDR1 is ENHRY and CDR2 is SYGVKD in the germline V gene. The ends were cut back, 3 bases at V and 1 base at J, with 13 bases in the middle. The CDR3 here is CAISDSREASYEQYF. The CDR3, as DNA: TGTGCCATCAGTGATAGCAGGGAGGCGTCCTACGAGCAGTACTTC.

Of note for this clone: Compared with germline, one end of the junction differs, possibly owing to a read error. J is TRBJ1-5 and V is TRBV7-9; D ambiguous. The CDR3 spans 12 residues. Germline CDR1 is SEHNR and CDR2 is FQNEAQ (reference sequence). CDR3 region: CSSSLSDQPQHF. The CDR3 DNA follows: TGTTCCAGCAGCTTGTCCGATCAGCCCCAGCATTTT.

Written as DNA, the CDR3 is TGTGCCAGCAAATTCCCACGGGGTGACACTGAAGCTTTCTTT. This codes for CASKFPRGDTEAFF. The chain is built from TRBV11-2 and TRBJ1-1; unclear D gene. Germline assignment: CDR1 SGHAT and CDR2 FQNNGV. This CDR3 spans 14 amino acids. V lost 7 bases and J 3 bases, leaving 15 bases between the germline ends.

This clone was seen a handful of times. The genes are TRBV15 and TRBJ2-7; 8 bases match TRBD2. CDR3 length: 16 amino acids. The J segment lost 0 bases and the V segment lost 0 bases, leaving 4 bases of the junction unmatched. Germline V gene sequence: CDR1 LNHNV, CDR2 YYDKDF (reference sequence). The CDR3 DNA sequence: TGTGCCACCAGCAGAGATTTGCTAGCGGGCTCCTACGAGCAGTACTTC. Residues: CATSRDLLAGSYEQYF.

J is TRBJ2-2 and V is TRBV19; 10 bases agree with TRBD2. CDR1 is LNHDA and CDR2 is SQIVND in the germline V gene (reference sequence). The J segment lost 4 bases and the V segment lost 0 bases, leaving 5 bases of the junction unmatched. The CDR3 totals 17 residues. CDR3: CASSIDLVAGGTGELFF. In nucleotides, the CDR3 is TGTGCCAGTAGTATAGATCTAGTAGCGGGGGGCACCGGGGAGCTGTTTTTT.

The gene calls are TRBV28 and TRBJ2-6; TRBD1 is a possible D gene (5 bases). The CDR3 is made up of 15 amino acids. The ends were cut back, 5 bases at V and 2 bases at J, with 10 bases in the middle. Per the germline V gene, CDR1 is MDHEN and CDR2 is SYDVKM. CDR3 nucleotide sequence: TGTGCCAGCAGTACGCAGGGCGCTGGGGCCAACGTCCTGACTTTC. Amino acids: CASSTQGAGANVLTF.